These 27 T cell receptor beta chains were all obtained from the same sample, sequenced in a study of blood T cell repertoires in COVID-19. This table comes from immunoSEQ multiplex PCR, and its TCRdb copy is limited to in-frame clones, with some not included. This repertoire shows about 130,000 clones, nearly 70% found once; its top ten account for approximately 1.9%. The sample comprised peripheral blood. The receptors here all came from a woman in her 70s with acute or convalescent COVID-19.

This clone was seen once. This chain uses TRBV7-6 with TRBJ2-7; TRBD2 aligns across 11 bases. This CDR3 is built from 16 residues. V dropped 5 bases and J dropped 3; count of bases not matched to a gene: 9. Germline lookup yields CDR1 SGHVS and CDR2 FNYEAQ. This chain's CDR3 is CASSRFTGTSGYEQYF. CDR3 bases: TGTGCCAGCAGCCGATTTACCGGGACTAGCGGCTACGAGCAGTACTTC.

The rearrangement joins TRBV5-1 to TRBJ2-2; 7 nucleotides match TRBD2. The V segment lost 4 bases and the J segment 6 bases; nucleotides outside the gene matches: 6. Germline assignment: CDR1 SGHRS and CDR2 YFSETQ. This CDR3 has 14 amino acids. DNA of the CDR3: TGCGCCAGCAGCGATCCGGGAGGCTCCGGGGAGCTGTTTTTT. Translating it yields CASSDPGGSGELFF.

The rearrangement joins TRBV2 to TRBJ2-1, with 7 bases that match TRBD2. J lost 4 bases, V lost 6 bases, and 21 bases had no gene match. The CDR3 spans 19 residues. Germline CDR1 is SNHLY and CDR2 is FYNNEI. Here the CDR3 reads CASRGGRDPQIPLYNEQFF. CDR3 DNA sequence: TGTGCCAGCAGGGGAGGGCGGGACCCCCAAATCCCCCTGTACAATGAGCAGTTCTTC.

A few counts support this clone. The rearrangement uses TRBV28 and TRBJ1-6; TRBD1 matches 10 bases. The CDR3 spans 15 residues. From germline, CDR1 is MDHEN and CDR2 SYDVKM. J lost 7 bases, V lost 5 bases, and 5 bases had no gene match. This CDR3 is CASSVGQGVNSPLHF. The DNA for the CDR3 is TGTGCCAGCAGTGTCGGACAGGGGGTCAATTCACCCCTCCACTTT.

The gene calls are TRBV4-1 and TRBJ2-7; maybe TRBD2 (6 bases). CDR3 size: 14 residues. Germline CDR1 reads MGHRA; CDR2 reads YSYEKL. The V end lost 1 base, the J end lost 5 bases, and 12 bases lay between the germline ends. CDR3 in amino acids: CASSQVGGFHEQYF. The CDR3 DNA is TGCGCCAGCAGCCAAGTTGGGGGGTTTCACGAGCAGTACTTC.

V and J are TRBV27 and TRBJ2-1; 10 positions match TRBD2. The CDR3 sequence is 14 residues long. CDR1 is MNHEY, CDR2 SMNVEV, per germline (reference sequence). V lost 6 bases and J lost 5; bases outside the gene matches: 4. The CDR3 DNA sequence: TGTGCCAGCAGGGCTAGCGGGAGACACAATGAGCAGTTCTTC. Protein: CASRASGRHNEQFF.

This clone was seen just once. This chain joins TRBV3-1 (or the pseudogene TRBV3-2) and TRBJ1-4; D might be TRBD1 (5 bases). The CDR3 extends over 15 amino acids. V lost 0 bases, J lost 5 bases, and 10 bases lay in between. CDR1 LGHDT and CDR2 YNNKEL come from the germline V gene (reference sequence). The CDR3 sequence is CASSQDDRINEKLFF. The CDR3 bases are TGTGCCAGCAGCCAAGATGACAGAATCAATGAAAAACTGTTTTTT.

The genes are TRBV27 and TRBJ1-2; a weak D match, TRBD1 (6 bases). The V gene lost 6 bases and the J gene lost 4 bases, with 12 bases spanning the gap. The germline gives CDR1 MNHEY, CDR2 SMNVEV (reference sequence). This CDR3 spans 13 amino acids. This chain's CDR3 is CASRHRDSYGYTF. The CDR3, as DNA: TGTGCCAGCAGGCACAGGGATAGCTATGGCTACACCTTC.

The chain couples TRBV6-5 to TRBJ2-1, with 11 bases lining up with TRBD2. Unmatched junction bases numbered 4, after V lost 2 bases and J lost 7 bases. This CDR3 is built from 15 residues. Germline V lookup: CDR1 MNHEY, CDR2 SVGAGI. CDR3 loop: CASSYTSGGFNEQFF. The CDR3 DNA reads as TGTGCCAGCAGTTACACTAGCGGGGGCTTTAATGAGCAGTTCTTC.

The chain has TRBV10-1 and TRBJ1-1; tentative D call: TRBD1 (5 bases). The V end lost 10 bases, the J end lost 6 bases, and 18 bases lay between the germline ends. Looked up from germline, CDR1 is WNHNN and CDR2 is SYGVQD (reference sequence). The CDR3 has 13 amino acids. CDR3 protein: CATQAGLESEAFF. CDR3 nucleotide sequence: TGCGCCACCCAGGCAGGGTTGGAATCTGAAGCTTTCTTT.

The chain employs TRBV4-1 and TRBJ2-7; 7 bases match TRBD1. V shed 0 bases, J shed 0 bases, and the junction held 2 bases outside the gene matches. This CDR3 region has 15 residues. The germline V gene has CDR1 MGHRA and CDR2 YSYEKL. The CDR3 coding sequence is TGCGCCAGCAGCCAAGAGGGACAGAGCTCCTACGAGCAGTACTTC. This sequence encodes CASSQEGQSSYEQYF.

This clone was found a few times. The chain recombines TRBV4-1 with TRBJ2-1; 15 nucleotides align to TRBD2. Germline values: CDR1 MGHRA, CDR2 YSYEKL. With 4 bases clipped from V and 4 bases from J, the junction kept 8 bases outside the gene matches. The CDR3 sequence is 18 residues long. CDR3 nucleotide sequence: TGCGCCAGCAGCCCCCTCGTTGGACTAGCGGGAGGGTACAATGAGCAGTTCTTC. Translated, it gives CASSPLVGLAGGYNEQFF.

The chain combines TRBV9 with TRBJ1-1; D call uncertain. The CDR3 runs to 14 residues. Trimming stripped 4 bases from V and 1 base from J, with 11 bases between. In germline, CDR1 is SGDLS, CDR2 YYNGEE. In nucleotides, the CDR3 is TGTGCCAGCAGCCGAGGTAGGAGGAACACTGAAGCTTTCTTT. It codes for CASSRGRRNTEAFF.

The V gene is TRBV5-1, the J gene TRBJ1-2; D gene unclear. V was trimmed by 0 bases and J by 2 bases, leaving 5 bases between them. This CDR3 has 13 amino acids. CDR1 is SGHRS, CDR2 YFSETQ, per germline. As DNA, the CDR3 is TGCGCCAGCAGCTTGGAGGAGAACTATGGCTACACCTTC. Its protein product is CASSLEENYGYTF.

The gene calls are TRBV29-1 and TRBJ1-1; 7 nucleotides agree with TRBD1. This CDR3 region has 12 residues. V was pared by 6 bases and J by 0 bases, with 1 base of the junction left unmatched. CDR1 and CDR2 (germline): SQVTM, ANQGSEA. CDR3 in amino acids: CSVGQLNTEAFF. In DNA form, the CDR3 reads TGCAGCGTGGGACAGTTGAACACTGAAGCTTTCTTT.

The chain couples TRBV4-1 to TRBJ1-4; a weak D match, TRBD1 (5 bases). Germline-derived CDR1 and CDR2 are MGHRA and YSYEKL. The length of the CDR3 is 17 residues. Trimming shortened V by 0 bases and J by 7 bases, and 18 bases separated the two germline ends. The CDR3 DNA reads TGCGCCAGCAGCCAAGAGGTGCGGGGCCCCGCTAGTGAAAAACTGTTTTTT. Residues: CASSQEVRGPASEKLFF.

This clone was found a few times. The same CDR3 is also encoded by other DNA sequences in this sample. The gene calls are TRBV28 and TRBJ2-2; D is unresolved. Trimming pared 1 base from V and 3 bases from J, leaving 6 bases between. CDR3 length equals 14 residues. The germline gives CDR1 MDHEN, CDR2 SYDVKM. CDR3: CASSLFRYTGELFF. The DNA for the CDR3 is TGTGCCAGCAGTTTATTCAGGTACACCGGGGAGCTGTTTTTT.

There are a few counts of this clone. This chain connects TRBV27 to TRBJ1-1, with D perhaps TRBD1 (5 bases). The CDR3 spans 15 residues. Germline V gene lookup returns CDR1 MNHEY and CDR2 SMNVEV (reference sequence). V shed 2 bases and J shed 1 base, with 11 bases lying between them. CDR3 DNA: TGTGCCAGCAGTTTAAGCCAGGGCGGGAACACTGAAGCTTTCTTT. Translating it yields CASSLSQGGNTEAFF.

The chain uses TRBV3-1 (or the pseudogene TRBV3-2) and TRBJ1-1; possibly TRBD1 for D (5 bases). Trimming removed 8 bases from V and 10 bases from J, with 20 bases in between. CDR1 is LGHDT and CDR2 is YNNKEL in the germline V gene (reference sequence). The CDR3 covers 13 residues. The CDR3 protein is CASSSVGGSGAFF. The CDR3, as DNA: TGTGCCAGCTCCTCGGTGGGGGGAAGTGGAGCTTTCTTT.

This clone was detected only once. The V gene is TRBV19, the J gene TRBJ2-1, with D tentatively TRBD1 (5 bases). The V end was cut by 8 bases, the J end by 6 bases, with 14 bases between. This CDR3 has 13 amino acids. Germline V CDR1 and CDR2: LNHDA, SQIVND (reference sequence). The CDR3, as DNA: TGTGCCAGTTGGTCAGGGTGGTCCAATGAGCAGTTCTTC. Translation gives CASWSGWSNEQFF.

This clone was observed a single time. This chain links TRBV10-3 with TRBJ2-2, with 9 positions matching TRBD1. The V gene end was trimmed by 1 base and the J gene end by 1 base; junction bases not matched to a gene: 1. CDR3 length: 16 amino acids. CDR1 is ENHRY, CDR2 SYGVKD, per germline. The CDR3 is CAISEWGQGNTGELFF. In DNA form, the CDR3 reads TGTGCCATCAGTGAGTGGGGACAGGGGAACACCGGGGAGCTGTTTTTT.

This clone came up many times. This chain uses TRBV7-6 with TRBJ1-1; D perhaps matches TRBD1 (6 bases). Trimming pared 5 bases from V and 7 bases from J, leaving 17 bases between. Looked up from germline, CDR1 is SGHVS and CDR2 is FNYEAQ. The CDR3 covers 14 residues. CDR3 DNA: TGTGCCAGCAGCCCGCCTATAGACAGGAGTGAAGCTTTCTTT. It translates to CASSPPIDRSEAFF.

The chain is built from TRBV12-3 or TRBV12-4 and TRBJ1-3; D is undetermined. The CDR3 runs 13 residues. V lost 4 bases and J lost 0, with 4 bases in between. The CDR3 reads CASSYSSGNTIYF. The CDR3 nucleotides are TGTGCCAGCAGTTACAGCTCTGGAAACACCATATATTTT.

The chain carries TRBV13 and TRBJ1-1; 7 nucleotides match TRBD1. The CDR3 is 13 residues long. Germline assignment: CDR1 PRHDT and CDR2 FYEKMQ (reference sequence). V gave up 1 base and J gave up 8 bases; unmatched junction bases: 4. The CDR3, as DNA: TGTGCCAGCAGCTTAGATAGACAGGGCGAAGCTTTCTTT. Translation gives CASSLDRQGEAFF.

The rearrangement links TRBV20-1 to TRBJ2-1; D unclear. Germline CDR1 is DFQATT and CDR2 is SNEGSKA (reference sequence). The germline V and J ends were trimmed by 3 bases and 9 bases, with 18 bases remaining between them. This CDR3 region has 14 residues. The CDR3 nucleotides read TGCAGTGCTAGTCGGCAGGAATCTCATACTGAGCAGTTCTTC. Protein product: CSASRQESHTEQFF.

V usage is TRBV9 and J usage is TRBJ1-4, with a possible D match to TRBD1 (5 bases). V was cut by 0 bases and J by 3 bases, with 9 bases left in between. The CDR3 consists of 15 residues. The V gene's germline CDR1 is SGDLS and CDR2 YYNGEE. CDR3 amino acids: CASSVAWGANEKLFF. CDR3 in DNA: TGTGCCAGCAGCGTAGCTTGGGGGGCTAATGAAAAACTGTTTTTT.

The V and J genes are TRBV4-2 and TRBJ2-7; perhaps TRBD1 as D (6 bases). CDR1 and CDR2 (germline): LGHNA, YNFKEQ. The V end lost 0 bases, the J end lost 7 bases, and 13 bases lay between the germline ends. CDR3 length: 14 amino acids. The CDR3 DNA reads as TGTGCCAGCAGCCAAGATCCAGGGGATAGAGAGCAGTACTTC. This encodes CASSQDPGDREQYF.